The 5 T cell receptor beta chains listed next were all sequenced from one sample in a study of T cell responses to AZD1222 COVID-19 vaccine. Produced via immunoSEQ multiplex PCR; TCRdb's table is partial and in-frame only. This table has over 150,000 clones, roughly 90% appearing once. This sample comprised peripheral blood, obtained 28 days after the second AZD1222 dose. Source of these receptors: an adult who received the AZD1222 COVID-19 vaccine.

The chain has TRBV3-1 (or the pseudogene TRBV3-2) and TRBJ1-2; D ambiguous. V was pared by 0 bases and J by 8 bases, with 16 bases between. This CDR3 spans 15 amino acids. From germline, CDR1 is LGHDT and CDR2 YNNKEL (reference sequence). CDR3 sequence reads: CASSQDDLVRNGYTF. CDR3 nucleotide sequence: TGTGCCAGCAGCCAAGATGATCTGGTTCGAAACGGCTACACCTTC.

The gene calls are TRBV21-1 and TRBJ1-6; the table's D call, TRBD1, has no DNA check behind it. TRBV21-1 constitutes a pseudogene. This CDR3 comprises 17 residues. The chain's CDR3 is CASSKGGKGLCNSPLHF. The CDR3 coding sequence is TGTGCCAGCAGCAAAGGAGGAAAGGGGTTGTGTAATTCACCCCTCCACTTT.

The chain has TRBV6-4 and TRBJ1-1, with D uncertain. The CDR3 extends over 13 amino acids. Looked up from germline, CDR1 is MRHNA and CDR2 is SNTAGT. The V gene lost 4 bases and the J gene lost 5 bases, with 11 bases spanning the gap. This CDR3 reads CASSAEILTEAFF. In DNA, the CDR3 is TGTGCCAGCAGTGCAGAGATCTTGACTGAAGCTTTCTTT.

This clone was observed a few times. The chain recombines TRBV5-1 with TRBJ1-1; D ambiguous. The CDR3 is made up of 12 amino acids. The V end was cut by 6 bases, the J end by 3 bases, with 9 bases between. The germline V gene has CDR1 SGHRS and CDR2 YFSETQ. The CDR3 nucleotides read TGCGCCAGCACGACCGATGACACTGAAGCTTTCTTT. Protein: CASTTDDTEAFF.

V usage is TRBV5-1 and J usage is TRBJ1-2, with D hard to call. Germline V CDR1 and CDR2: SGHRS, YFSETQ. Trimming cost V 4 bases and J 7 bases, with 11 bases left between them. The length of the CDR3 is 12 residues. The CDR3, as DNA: TGCGCCAGCAGCCCTTCGGTCTTTGGCTACACCTTC. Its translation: CASSPSVFGYTF. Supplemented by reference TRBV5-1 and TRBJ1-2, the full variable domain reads KAGVTQTPRYLIKTRGQQVTLSCSPISGHRSVSWYQQTPGQGLQFLFEYFSETQRNKGNFPGRFSGRQFSNSRSEMNVSTLELGDSALYLCASSPSVFGYTFGSGTRLTVV.